This T cell receptor beta chain originates from a study of T cell repertoires in cytomegalovirus infection. Study-level information: Selected CMV epitopes included recently identified HLA-C-restricted ones as well as well-studied HLA-B-restricted ones. Both a matching HLA type and CMV infection were indicated by public TCR beta signatures. Study-level points and caveats: In two of eight donors, the top clonotype was HLA-C-restricted CMV-specific.

TCRdb fed the reads into MiXCR, producing one record per CDR3 protein. Of 340,000 or so distinct CDR3 sequences listed, around 25% are singletons. The CDR3 runs 14 residues. V lost 8 bases, J lost 1 base, and 4 bases stayed unmatched. Germline-derived CDR1 and CDR2 are MNHNS and SASEGT. Of note for this clonotype: Its antigen is not known.

The TCR originated in a human donor in good health (CMV status not recorded). Some clones in this sample may be carry-over from other donors' samples. Sample: cultured PBMCs, taken from culture after CMV antigen stimulation. This chain connects TRBV6-1 to TRBJ1-5, with 8 bases matching TRBD1. CDR3 region: CASCRTGSNQPQHF. The CDR3 DNA sequence: TGTGCCAGCTGCCGGACAGGGAGCAATCAGCCCCAGCATTTT.